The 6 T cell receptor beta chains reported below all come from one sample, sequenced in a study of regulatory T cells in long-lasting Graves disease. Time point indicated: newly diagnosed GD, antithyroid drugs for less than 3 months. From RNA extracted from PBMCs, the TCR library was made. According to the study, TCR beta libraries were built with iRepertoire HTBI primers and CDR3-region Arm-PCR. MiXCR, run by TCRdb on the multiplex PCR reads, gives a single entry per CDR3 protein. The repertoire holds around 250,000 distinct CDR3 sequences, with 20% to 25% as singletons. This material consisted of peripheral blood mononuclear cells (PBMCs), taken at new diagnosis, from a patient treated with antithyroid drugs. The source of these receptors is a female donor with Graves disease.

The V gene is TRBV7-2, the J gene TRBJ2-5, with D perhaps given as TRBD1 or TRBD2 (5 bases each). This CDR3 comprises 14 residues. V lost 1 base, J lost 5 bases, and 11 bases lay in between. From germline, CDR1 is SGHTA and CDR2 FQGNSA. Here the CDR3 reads CASSLGVGRETQYF. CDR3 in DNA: TGTGCCAGCAGCTTAGGGGTGGGACGTGAGACCCAGTACTTC. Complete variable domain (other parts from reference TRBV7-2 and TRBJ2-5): GAGVSQSPSNKVTEKGKDVELRCDPISGHTALYWYRQSLGQGLEFLIYFQGNSAPDKSGLPSDRFSAERTGGSVSTLTIQRTQQEDSAVYLCASSLGVGRETQYFGPGTRLLVL.

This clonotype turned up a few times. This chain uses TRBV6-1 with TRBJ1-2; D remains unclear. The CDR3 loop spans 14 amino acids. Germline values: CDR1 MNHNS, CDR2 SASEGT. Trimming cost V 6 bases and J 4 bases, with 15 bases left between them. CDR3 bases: TGTGCCAGCAGGCCCCTGGCTAGATCCTATGGCTACACCTTC. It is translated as CASRPLARSYGYTF.

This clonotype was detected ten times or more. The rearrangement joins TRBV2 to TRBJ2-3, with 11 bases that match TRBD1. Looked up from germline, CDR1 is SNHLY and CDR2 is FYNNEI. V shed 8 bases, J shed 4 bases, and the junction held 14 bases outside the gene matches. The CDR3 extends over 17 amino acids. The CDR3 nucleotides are TGTGCCAGCTCGGGCGGACAGGGGGCGCGATTTTCAGATACGCAGTATTTT. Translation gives CASSGGQGARFSDTQYF.

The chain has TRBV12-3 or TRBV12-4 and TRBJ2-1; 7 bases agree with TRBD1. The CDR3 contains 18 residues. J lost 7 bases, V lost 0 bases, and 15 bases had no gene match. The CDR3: CASSLAFAQGTAGNEQFF. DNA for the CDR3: TGTGCCAGCAGTTTAGCGTTCGCACAGGGGACGGCCGGGAATGAGCAGTTCTTC.

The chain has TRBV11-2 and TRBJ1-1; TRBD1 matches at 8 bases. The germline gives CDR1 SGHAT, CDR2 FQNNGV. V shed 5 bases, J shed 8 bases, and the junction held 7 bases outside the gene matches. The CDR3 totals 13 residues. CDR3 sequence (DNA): TGTGCCAGCAGCCGCGGGACAGGACAAGAAGCTTTCTTT. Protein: CASSRGTGQEAFF.

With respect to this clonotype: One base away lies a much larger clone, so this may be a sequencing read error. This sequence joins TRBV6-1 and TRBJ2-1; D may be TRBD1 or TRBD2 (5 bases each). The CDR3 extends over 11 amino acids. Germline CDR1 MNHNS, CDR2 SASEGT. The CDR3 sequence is CAGSAQGQQFF. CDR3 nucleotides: TGTGCCGGCAGTGCCCAGGGACAGCAGTTCTTC.